This T cell receptor (beta chain) was recovered during a study of blood T cell repertoires in COVID-19. Sequencing used immunoSEQ multiplex PCR; TCRdb keeps in-frame clones, though not all of them. Among about 140,000 clones listed, 88% were seen once. Trimming took off 0 bases at V and 7 bases at J, with 5 bases between the two ends. CDR1 and CDR2 from the germline V gene are SGHDT and YYEEEE. The CDR3 loop spans 12 amino acids. Specimen: peripheral blood. V usage is TRBV5-6 and J usage is TRBJ1-5, with D unclear. The receptor was derived from a human donor with COVID-19, enrolled during active disease. The donor label of this sample is uncertain. Here the CDR3 DNA reads TGTGCCAGCAGCTTGGGCCAGCAGCCCCAGCATTTT. Residues: CASSLGQQPQHF. Using reference TRBV5-6 and TRBJ1-5 for the parts outside the CDR3, the full variable domain is DAGVTQSPTHLIKTRGQQVTLRCSPKSGHDTVSWYQQALGQGPQFIFQYYEEEERQRGNFPDRFSGHQFPNYSSELNVNALLLGDSALYLCASSLGQQPQHFGDGTRLSIL.